This T cell receptor (beta chain) was observed in a study of beta chain features in type 1 diabetes. All of the isolated RNA was reverse transcribed, so expressed TCRB transcripts were sequenced. Clones were read by immunoSEQ multiplex PCR, and TCRdb kept only the in-frame ones, dropping some. The sample yields hundreds of thousands of clones, about a sixth seen once. The CDR3 is 13 residues long. Germline CDR1 and CDR2: MNHEY and SVGAGI. V lost 7 bases, J lost 8 bases, and 15 bases lay in between. The material sequenced was naive CD4+ T cells from blood. The rearrangement links TRBV6-5 to TRBJ2-1, with D possibly matching TRBD2 (6 bases). The sequence was obtained from a woman under 30 in good health. CDR3: CASTAGRIHEQFF. The DNA for the CDR3 is TGTGCCAGCACGGCGGGAAGGATTCATGAGCAGTTCTTC.